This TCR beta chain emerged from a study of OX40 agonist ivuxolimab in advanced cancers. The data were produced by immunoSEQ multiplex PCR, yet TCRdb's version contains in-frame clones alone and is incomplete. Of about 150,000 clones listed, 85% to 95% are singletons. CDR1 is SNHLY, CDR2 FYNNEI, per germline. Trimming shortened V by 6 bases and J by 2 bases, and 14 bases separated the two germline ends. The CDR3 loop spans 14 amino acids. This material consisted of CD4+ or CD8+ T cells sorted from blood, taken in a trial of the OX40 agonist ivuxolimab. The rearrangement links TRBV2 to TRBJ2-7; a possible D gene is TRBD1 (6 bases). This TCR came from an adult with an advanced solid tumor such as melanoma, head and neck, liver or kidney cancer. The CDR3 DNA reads TGTGCCAGCAGGCCAAACAGGGTCCCCTACGAGCAGTACTTC. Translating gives CASRPNRVPYEQYF. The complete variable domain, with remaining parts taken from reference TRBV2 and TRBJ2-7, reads EPEVTQTPSHQVTQMGQEVILRCVPISNHLYFYWYRQILGQKVEFLVSFYNNEISEKSEIFDDQFSVERPDGSNFTLKIRSTKLEDSAMYFCASRPNRVPYEQYFGPGTRLTVT.